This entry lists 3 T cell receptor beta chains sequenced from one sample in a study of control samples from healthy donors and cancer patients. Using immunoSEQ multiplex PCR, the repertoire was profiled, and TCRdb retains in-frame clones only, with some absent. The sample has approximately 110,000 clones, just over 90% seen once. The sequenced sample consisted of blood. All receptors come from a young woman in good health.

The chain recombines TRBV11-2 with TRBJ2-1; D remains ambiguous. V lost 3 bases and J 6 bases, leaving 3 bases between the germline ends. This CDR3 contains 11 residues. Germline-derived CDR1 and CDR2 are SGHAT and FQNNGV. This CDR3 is CASSFSNEQFF. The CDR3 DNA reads TGTGCCAGCAGCTTCAGCAATGAGCAGTTCTTC.

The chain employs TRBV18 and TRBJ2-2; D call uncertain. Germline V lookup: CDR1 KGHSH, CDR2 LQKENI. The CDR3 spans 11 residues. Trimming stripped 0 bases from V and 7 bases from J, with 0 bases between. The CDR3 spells CASSPPGELFF. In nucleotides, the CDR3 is TGTGCCAGCTCACCACCCGGGGAGCTGTTTTTT. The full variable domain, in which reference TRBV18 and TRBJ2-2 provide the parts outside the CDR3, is NAGVMQNPRHLVRRRGQEARLRCSPMKGHSHVYWYRQLPEEGLKFMVYLQKENIIDESGMPKERFSAEFPKEGPSILRIQQVVRGDSAAYFCASSPPGELFFGEGSRLTVL.

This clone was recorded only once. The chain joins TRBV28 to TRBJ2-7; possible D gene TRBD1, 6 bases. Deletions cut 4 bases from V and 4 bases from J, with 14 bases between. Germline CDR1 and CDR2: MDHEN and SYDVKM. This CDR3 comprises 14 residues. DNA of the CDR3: TGTGCCAGCAGTTCAACAGGGTTTCCATACGAGCAGTACTTC. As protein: CASSSTGFPYEQYF.